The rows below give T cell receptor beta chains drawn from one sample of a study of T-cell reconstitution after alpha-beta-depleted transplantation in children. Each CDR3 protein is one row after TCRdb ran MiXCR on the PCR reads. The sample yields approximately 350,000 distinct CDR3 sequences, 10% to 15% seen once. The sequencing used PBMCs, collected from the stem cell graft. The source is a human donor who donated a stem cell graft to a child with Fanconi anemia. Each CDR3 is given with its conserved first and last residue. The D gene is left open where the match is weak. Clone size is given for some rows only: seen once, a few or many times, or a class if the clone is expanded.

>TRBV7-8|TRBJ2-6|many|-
TGTGCCAGCAGCCCGCGAAACAGGGATGGGGCCAACGTCCTGACTTTC
CASSPRNRDGANVLTF
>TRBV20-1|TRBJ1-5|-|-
TGCAGTGCTAGATCGGGGAGTCAGCCCCAGCATTTT
CSARSGSQPQHF
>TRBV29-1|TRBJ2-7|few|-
TGCAGCGTATCCAGGGGAATGAGCTCCTACGAGCAGTACTTC
CSVSRGMSSYEQYF
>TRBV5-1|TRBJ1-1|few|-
TGCGCCAGCAGCTCCTCTGCGGCGACCATGAACACTGAAGCTTTCTTT
CASSSSAATMNTEAFF
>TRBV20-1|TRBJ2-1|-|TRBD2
TGCAGTGTTGGACTAGGGGTCGATGAGCAGTTCTTC
CSVGLGVDEQFF
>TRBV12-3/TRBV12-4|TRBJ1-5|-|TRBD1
TGTGCCAGCAGTTTAAGGGTAGGGGGCCTTCAGCCCCAGCATTTT
CASSLRVGGLQPQHF
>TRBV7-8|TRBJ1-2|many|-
TGTGCCAGCAGCCCCCAGAGGCAGAACTATGGCTACACCTTC
CASSPQRQNYGYTF
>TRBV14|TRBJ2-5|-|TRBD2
TGTGCCAGCAGCGACGGACTAGCTTCGATGGAGACCCAGTACTTC
CASSDGLASMETQYF
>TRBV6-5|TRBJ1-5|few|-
TGTGCCAGCAGTTACTCGAATGGGGGTCAGCCCCAGCATTTT
CASSYSNGGQPQHF
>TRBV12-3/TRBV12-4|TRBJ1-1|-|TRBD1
TGTGCCAGCAGCCCAGGGGGGCAGAAAGCTTTCTTT
CASSPGGQKAFF
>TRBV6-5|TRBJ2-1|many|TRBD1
TGTGCCAGCAGTTTCAGGGGGAGTGGGCATGAGCAGTTCTTC
CASSFRGSGHEQFF
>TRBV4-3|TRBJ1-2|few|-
TGCGCCAGCGGCAATGGCGCAGGCTACACCTTC
CASGNGAGYTF
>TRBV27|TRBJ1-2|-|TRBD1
TGTGCCACCTTTACTGGACAGGGTATCGGTTACACCTTC
CATFTGQGIGYTF
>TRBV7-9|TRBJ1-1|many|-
TGTGCCAGCAGCTTACACACTGACACTGAAGCTTTCTTT
CASSLHTDTEAFF
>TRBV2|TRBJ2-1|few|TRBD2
TGTGCCAGCCGAGGCGGGGGGGCCAATGAGCAGTTCTTC
CASRGGGANEQFF
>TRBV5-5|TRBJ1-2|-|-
TGTGCCAGCAGCTTTCAGGCCCGGGAGACCTATGGCTACACCTTC
CASSFQARETYGYTF
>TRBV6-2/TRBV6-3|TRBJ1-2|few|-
TGTGCCAGCAGTTACTCGAGAGATATTCGTGGCTACACCTTC
CASSYSRDIRGYTF
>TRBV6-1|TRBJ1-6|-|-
TGTGCCAGCAGTCGATCAGGGATTATTAATTCACCCCTCCACTTT
CASSRSGIINSPLHF
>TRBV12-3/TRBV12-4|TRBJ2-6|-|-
TGTGCCAGCTTGTACTCTGGGGCCAACGTCCTGACTTTC
CASLYSGANVLTF
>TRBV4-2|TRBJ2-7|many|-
TGTGCCAGCAGCCAGGGGAGGTCCTACGAGCAGTACTTC
CASSQGRSYEQYF
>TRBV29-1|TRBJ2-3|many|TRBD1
TGCAGCGCGACGACAGGGGCTAGCACAGATACGCAGTATTTT
CSATTGASTDTQYF
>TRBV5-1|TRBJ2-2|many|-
TGCGCCAGCAGCTTGGATTGGGGCACCGGGGAGCTGTTTTTT
CASSLDWGTGELFF
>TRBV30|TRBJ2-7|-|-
TGTGCCTGGAGTTTTGGAAGGGACTACGAGCAGTACTTC
CAWSFGRDYEQYF
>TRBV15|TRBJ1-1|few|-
TGTGCCACCAGCAGAGAAAGGGGTCGGGGGAACACTGAAGCTTTCTTT
CATSRERGRGNTEAFF
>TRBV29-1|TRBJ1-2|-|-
TGCAGCGCCCCGGAAGGCTATGGCTACACCTTC
CSAPEGYGYTF
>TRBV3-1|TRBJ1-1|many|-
TGTGCCAGCAGCCAATATGGTTCTGAAGCTTTCTTT
CASSQYGSEAFF
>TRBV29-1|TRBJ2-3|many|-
TGCAGCGTTAAGAGGGATACGCAGTATTTT
CSVKRDTQYF
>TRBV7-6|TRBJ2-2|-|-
TGTGCCAGCAGCCCTAGGTCGGGGGTGATCAACACCGGGGAGCTGTTTTTT
CASSPRSGVINTGELFF
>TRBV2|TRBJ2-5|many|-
TGTGCCAGCAGTGAGGACCGGAATTTCGCGAAGGAGACCCAGTACTTC
CASSEDRNFAKETQYF
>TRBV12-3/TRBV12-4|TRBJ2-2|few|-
TGTGCCAGCAGTTTCCGGTCATTGGGCACCGGGGAGCTGTTTTTT
CASSFRSLGTGELFF
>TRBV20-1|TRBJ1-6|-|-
TGCAGTGCCCCAAGGGAGGCAGGAAGCTCACCCCTCCACTTT
CSAPREAGSSPLHF
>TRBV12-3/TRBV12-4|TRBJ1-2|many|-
TGTGCCAGCAGTTCACGACAGGCCTATGGCTACACCTTC
CASSSRQAYGYTF
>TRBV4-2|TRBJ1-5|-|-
TGTGCCAGCAGCCAATCCTGGTCGGGAAATCAGCCCCAGCATTTT
CASSQSWSGNQPQHF
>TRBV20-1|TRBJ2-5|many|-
TGCAGTGCGGCCGGGTCTGACCAAGAGACCCAGTACTTC
CSAAGSDQETQYF